Given below is one T cell receptor beta chain in context. Participants reported their clinical history, and cohort assignment relied on those reports. In Cohort 3, a recovered donor had either two negative PCRs, clearance, or symptom resolution. Per the original methods: Estimates of nucleated cell counts were drawn from the amplification of reference gene primers. The data were produced by immunoSEQ multiplex PCR, yet TCRdb's version contains in-frame clones alone and is incomplete. V and J calls and clone size are those listed in that table; D and trimming were worked out from the DNA. In the table there are about 260,000 clones, approximately 90% of which are singletons. These data belong to a study of blood T cell repertoires in COVID-19. Study-level background: Collection of acute and convalescent COVID-19 samples took place in the United States, Italy and Spain.

Germline V gives CDR1 SGHRS, CDR2 YFSETQ. This CDR3 spans 14 amino acids. Trimming took 4 bases from V and 1 from J; bases not matched to a gene: 3. The V gene is TRBV5-1, the J gene TRBJ2-5; 8 bases map to TRBD2. The specimen sequenced was PBMCs or T cells enriched from blood (not recorded which). This TCR was recovered from a woman younger than 30 who had recovered from COVID-19. The DNA of the CDR3 is TGCGCCAGCAGCACCGGACTAGCCCAAGAGACCCAGTACTTC. It yields the protein CASSTGLAQETQYF. Based on the CDR3 plus reference TRBV5-1 and TRBJ2-5, the full variable domain is KAGVTQTPRYLIKTRGQQVTLSCSPISGHRSVSWYQQTPGQGLQFLFEYFSETQRNKGNFPGRFSGRQFSNSRSEMNVSTLELGDSALYLCASSTGLAQETQYFGPGTRLLVL.